This T cell receptor delta chain was documented in a study of Vδ1+ human thymocytes. Study-wide results and limits: Thymic delta-chain repertoires held 20% to 25% Vdelta2 sequences and few Vdelta3, despite high sort purity. Thymic TRG and TRD repertoires appeared highly polyclonal.

This clone was found a few times. What it binds is not known. This CDR3 spans 15 amino acids. The V end was cut by 3 bases, the J end by 5 bases, with 16 bases between. The V gene's germline CDR1 is TSWWSYY and CDR2 QGS. Sequences come from RNA converted to cDNA by reverse transcription. Multiplex PCR used pooled V-gene forward primers and a constant-region reverse primer to amplify CDR3s. TCRdb processed the multiplex PCR reads again with the CATT caller. The sample consists of tens of thousands of delta-chain clones, more than 15% of them appearing once. The sample taken for sequencing was Vdelta1+ gamma-delta thymocytes from the thymus. Subset specified: FACS-sorted CD3+ TCRalphabeta- TCRVdelta1+ TCRVdelta2- thymocytes. The chain couples TRDV1 to TRDJ1; a possible D gene is TRDD3 (6 bases). The TCR sequence derives from a boy under two years old who had congenital heart surgery. The CDR3 loop reads CALGDQTLTGDKLIF. CDR3 sequence (DNA): TGTGCTCTTGGGGATCAGACTTTAACTGGGGATAAACTCATCTTT.